The rows below give T cell receptor beta chains drawn from one sample of a study of long-term antiretroviral therapy in people with HIV. The method was immunoSEQ multiplex PCR; TCRdb's version includes in-frame clones alone and lacks a portion of them. The repertoire includes about 29,000 clones, 75% to 85% of them detected once, and around 13% sits in the top ten. This specimen was unsorted PBMCs, taken 2.9 years after starting antiretroviral therapy. The receptors were gathered from a man aged 45 to 65 with HIV. The CDR3 runs from the conserved cysteine through the conserved F or W. D genes are given only for firm matches. Size tells how often a clone was seen (once, few, many) or the class of an expanded clone, and some rows leave it out.

TRBJ2-2 TRBD1 TRBV29-1 - TGCAGCGTGCCCTCCCCGGGACAGGGGGTCACCGGGGAGCTGTTTTTT CSVPSPGQGVTGELFF
TRBJ1-2 - TRBV9 - TGTGCCAGCAGCGAGGGACACCTCTATGGCTACACCTTC CASSEGHLYGYTF
TRBJ2-1 TRBD2 TRBV13 - TGTGCCAGCAGCGCTAGCGGGGGGGCCTACAATGAGCAGTTCTTC CASSASGGAYNEQFF
TRBJ2-7 - TRBV2 few TGTGCCAGCAGTTTTATCTACGAGCAGTACTTC CASSFIYEQYF
TRBJ1-5 TRBD1 TRBV2 - TGTGCCAGCAGGGACAGGGGGCAGAGCAATCAGCCCCAGCATTTT CASRDRGQSNQPQHF
TRBJ1-3 - TRBV11-2 - TGTGCCAGCAGCTTCCCCGGGACGGGCGGAAACACCATATATTTT CASSFPGTGGNTIYF
TRBJ2-7 - TRBV6-6 once TGTGCCAGCAGTTACCCAGGGGGGTTACAGTACGAGCAGTACTTC CASSYPGGLQYEQYF
TRBJ1-5 - TRBV10-2 - TGCGCCAGCAGGGGACCTAATCAGCCCCAGCATTTT CASRGPNQPQHF
TRBJ1-1 TRBD1 TRBV29-1 - TGCAGCGGATGCCGGGGACAGGGTTCTGAAGCTTTCTTT CSGCRGQGSEAFF
TRBJ2-1 - TRBV2 - TGTGCCAGTTGGCACGGCGACCCTGACTACAATGAGCAGTTCTTC CASWHGDPDYNEQFF
TRBJ2-5 - TRBV6-5 - TGTGCCAGCAGTTACTCAGGGCGAAACAAAGAGACCCAGTACTTC CASSYSGRNKETQYF
TRBJ2-2 - TRBV6-5 - TGTGCCAGCAGTTACAGAGCCGGGGAGCTGTTTTTT CASSYRAGELFF
TRBJ2-7 TRBD1 TRBV7-2 - TGTGCCAGCAGCTTAGGGACAGGGGCCTCCTACGAGCAGTACTTC CASSLGTGASYEQYF
TRBJ1-1 TRBD1 TRBV5-8 - TGTGCCAGCAGCTTGCCAGTCTCCCCAGGGGGGAACACTGAAGCTTTCTTT CASSLPVSPGGNTEAFF
TRBJ1-1 - TRBV2 - TGTGCCAGCCAGCCCGACGCTATAAACACTGAAGCTTTCTTT CASQPDAINTEAFF
TRBJ2-2 - TRBV7-3 - TGTGCCAGCAGCTTGTTACTCTCCGGGGAGCTGTTTTTT CASSLLLSGELFF
TRBJ2-5 - TRBV2 - TGTGCCAGCAGTGGGCCGGGTAGGGAGACCCAGTACTTC CASSGPGRETQYF
TRBJ2-7 - TRBV5-1 once TGCGCCAGCAGCTCGAGAAGCTCCTACGAGCAGTACTTC CASSSRSSYEQYF
TRBJ1-2 - TRBV6-5 - TGTGCCAGCAGTTTGGTCAGGAAGTCCCATGGCTACACCTTC CASSLVRKSHGYTF
TRBJ1-1 - TRBV5-1 - TGCGCCAGCAGCTCCAGGGGATTTGAAGCTTTCTTT CASSSRGFEAFF
TRBJ2-7 - TRBV27 once TGTGCCAGCGGTCCCGGGACAAGGTACGAGCAGTACTTC CASGPGTRYEQYF
TRBJ2-5 TRBD2 TRBV7-3 - TGTGCCAGCAGCTTAAGGGGGCGGGGGGTACAAGAGACCCAGTACTTC CASSLRGRGVQETQYF
TRBJ2-7 - TRBV9 - TGTGCCAGCAGCGCCGGACTGACTTACGAGCAGTACTTC CASSAGLTYEQYF
TRBJ2-2 TRBD2 TRBV29-1 - TGCAGCGTCGCTACTAGCGGGGGGGCGACCGGGGAGCTGTTTTTT CSVATSGGATGELFF
TRBJ1-4 - TRBV28 - TGTGCCAGCAGAGGGGGTAATGAAAAACTGTTTTTT CASRGGNEKLFF
TRBJ2-3 - TRBV19 - TGTGCCAGTAGTAACCCAACCCGAGGGCTCACAGATACGCAGTATTTT CASSNPTRGLTDTQYF
TRBJ1-2 - TRBV6-5 - TGTGCCAGCAGCCCCGAGGGGGTTCGAGGCTACACCTTC CASSPEGVRGYTF
TRBJ1-2 TRBD1 TRBV6-1 - TGTGCCAGCAGTGGAAGACAGGGGGGCTACACCTTC CASSGRQGGYTF
TRBJ2-3 - TRBV19 - TGTGCCAGTAGTATAGAGAGGGACATCGGATACACAGATACGCAGTATTTT CASSIERDIGYTDTQYF
TRBJ2-3 - TRBV11-2 - TGTGCCAGCAGCTTAGTGGATACGCAGTATTTT CASSLVDTQYF
TRBJ2-1 TRBD2 TRBV7-4 - TGTGCCAGCAGCTCCCGGGGAGGGAACTACAATGAGCAGTTCTTC CASSSRGGNYNEQFF
TRBJ2-1 TRBD2 TRBV30 - TGTGCCTGGAGTTTGAGCGGGGGGGCCAATGAGCAGTTCTTC CAWSLSGGANEQFF
TRBJ2-7 - TRBV6-1 - TGTGCCAGCCTCTATTCAACCTACGAGCAGTACTTC CASLYSTYEQYF
TRBJ2-5 TRBD2 TRBV7-3 - TGTGCCAGCAGCTTTACTAGCGGGCCCCAAGAGACCCAGTACTTC CASSFTSGPQETQYF
TRBJ1-3 TRBD1 TRBV28 - TGTGCCAGCAGTTGGGGACAGGGAGGTGGAAACACCATATATTTT CASSWGQGGGNTIYF
TRBJ1-6 - TRBV6-1 once TGTGCCAGCAGTGAATACCCGTCCTTAGGTTCACCCCTCCACTTT CASSEYPSLGSPLHF
TRBJ1-1 - TRBV13 - TGTGCCAGCAGCCTACAGGGACACACTGAAGCTTTCTTT CASSLQGHTEAFF
TRBJ2-7 - TRBV27 few TGTGCCAGCAGTGTAGACGAGTTCTCTATCGAGCAGTACTTC CASSVDEFSIEQYF
TRBJ1-6 - TRBV28 - TGTGCCAGCAACCCTACACCGTCCCGGAATTCACCCCTCCACTTT CASNPTPSRNSPLHF
TRBJ2-2 TRBD1 TRBV5-1 - TGCGCCAGCAGCTTGAGGACAGGAGCCACGAACACCGGGGAGCTGTTTTTT CASSLRTGATNTGELFF
TRBJ2-3 - TRBV30 - TGTGCCTGGAGACTGCGAGATACGCAGTATTTT CAWRLRDTQYF
TRBJ1-5 TRBD1 TRBV6-1 - TGTGCCAGCAATTGGCAGGGGGGGAGCAATCAGCCCCAGCATTTT CASNWQGGSNQPQHF
TRBJ2-7 TRBD2 TRBV11-2 - TGTGCCGCAGGAATCCCGGGACTAGCGGGGGCCTACGAGCAGTACTTC CAAGIPGLAGAYEQYF
TRBJ2-2 TRBD1 TRBV7-2 - TGTGCCAGCAGCTTAGTGGGGACAGGGGTTACCGGGGAGCTGTTTTTT CASSLVGTGVTGELFF
TRBJ1-3 - TRBV5-1 - TGCGCCAGCAGCCAGAACGGGGGCCCTGGAAACACCATATATTTT CASSQNGGPGNTIYF
TRBJ2-7 - TRBV5-6 few TGTGCCAGCAGCCTGGTTGGGACGGTGGGAGAGTACTTC CASSLVGTVGEYF
TRBJ1-3 - TRBV6-1 - TGTGCCAGCAGTGAGGCCAGTCCTCAGGGCATCTCTGGAAACACCATATATTTT CASSEASPQGISGNTIYF
TRBJ2-1 TRBD2 TRBV7-7 - TGTGCTAGCAGCTTATCTAGCGGGGGGGACAATGAGCAGTTCTTC CASSLSSGGDNEQFF
TRBJ2-7 - TRBV10-3 - TGTGCCATCAGTGGCCAGACAGGCGCCTACGAGCAGTACTTC CAISGQTGAYEQYF
TRBJ2-7 TRBD1 TRBV18 - TGTGCCAGCTCACTCGGGACAGGGGGCGGGGAGCAGTACTTC CASSLGTGGGEQYF
TRBJ2-3 - TRBV5-1 - TGCGCCAGCAGCTTGGAACAGAGCACAGATACGCAGTATTTT CASSLEQSTDTQYF
TRBJ1-1 - TRBV28 - TGTGCCAGCAGTTTACTGAGCACTGAAGCTTTCTTT CASSLLSTEAFF
TRBJ1-5 TRBD1 TRBV27 - TGTGCCAGCAGTTCTGACAGGGGAAGGGGCAATCAGCCCCAGCATTTT CASSSDRGRGNQPQHF
TRBJ2-7 TRBD2 TRBV5-4 - TGTGCCAGCAGCTTGGAAGGCGGGGGGGCCCCCTACGAGCAGTACTTC CASSLEGGGAPYEQYF